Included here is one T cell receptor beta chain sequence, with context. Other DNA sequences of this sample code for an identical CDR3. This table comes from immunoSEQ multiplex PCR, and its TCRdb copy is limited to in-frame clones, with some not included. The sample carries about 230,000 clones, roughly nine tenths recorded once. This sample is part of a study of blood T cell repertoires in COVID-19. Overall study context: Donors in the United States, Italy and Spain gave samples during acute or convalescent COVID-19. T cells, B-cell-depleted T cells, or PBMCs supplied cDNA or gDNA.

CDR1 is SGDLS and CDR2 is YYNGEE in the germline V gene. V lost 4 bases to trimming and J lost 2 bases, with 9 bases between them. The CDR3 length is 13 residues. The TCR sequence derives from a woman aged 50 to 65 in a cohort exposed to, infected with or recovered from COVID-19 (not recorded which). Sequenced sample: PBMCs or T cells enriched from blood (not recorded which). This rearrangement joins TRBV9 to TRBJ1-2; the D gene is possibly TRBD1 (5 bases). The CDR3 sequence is CASSPDRNYGYTF. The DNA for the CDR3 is TGTGCCAGCAGCCCAGACAGAAACTATGGCTACACCTTC. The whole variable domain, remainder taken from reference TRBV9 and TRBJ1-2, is DSGVTQTPKHLITATGQRVTLRCSPRSGDLSVYWYQQSLDQGLQFLIQYYNGEERAKGNILERFSAQQFPDLHSELNLSSLELGDSALYFCASSPDRNYGYTFGSGTRLTVV.